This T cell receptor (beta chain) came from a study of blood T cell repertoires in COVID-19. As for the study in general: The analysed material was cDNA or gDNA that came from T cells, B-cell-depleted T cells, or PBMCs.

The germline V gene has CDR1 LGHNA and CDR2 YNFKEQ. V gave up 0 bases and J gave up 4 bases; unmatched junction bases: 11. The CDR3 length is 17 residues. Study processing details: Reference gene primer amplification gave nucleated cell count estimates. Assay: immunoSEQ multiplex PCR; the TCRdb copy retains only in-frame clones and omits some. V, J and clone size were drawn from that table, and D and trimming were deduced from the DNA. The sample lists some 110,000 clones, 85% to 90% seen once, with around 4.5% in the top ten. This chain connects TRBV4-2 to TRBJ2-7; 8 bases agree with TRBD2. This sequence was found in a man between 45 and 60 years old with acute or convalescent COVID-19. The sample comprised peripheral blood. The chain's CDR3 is CASSQDRSSGLPYEQYF. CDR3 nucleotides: TGTGCCAGCAGCCAAGATCGGTCTAGCGGGCTCCCTTACGAGCAGTACTTC.